Included here is one T cell receptor (beta chain) sequence, with context. Its antigen is unknown. Base qualities are missing; no much larger clone stands one base away. Library preparation used the immunoSEQ multiplex PCR assay. A mixture of 60 forward primers for TCR Vbeta segments and 13 reverse primers for TCR Jbeta segments was used in the multiplex PCR. The CDR3 region of rearranged TCR beta genes was amplified from genomic DNA by a multiplex PCR assay. The Illumina HiSeq System was used to sequence the amplified TCR beta libraries as 87-base-pair reads. Concerning the study's data processing: In a later analysis, some 80 million unique TCR beta chains were counted across the roughly 610 repertoires, and roughly 10 million of these chains were shared by at least two donors. Raw reads were error-corrected and collapsed into unique sequences by a nearest-neighbor algorithm in which closely related sequences were merged to remove PCR and sequencing errors. To assign V, D and J gene segments, CDR3 sequences were aligned to IMGT reference sequences. For a sequence to be retained, at least a six-nucleotide match to both a V gene segment and a J gene segment was required. A rearrangement counted as productive if the CDR3 had no stop codons and remained in frame with V and J, and every other rearrangement counted as non-productive. Following IMGT convention, CDR3 was defined as the stretch from the second conserved V-encoded cysteine to the conserved J-encoded phenylalanine. The earlier analysis of about 590 of the donors excluded sequences that lacked an unambiguous match to a single V gene segment. In an earlier analysis of 450 to 700 of the donors, V segments were called functional above 56.7% productive rearrangements and were called segregating when the between-donor standard deviation exceeded 5%. To diagnose cytomegalovirus status from the catalog of TCR beta chain sequences, a statistical classification framework was built. V and J gene assignment, in a later analysis, came from comparing TCR nucleotide sequences with IMGT/GENE-DB human TR gene sequences. In a later analysis, CDR3 sequences and most-parsimonious VDJ recombination scenarios were assigned using the TCRdist pipeline. In a later analysis, every TCR beta chain was defined by the combination of its CDR3 amino acid sequence and its V-gene family, and reads without a unique V-gene family were dropped. In a later analysis, some 600 highly shared, low-generation-probability nucleotide sequences were removed to address suspected cross-contamination and a sequencing artifact. In a later analysis, a clonal expansion index for each public chain was calculated from normalized within-repertoire ranks of inferred template counts. Generation probabilities in a later analysis came from a VDJ recombination model fitted to out-of-frame rearrangements, and those results were checked against IGoR. Hypergeometric tests were used in a later analysis to score TCR-TCR, TCR-HLA and TCR-CMV co-occurrence, with a repertoire-size bias correction applied to the TCR pairs. A later analysis estimated false discovery rates by permuting HLA or CMV assignments 20 times. In a later analysis, co-occurring TCRs were grouped using DBSCAN, and TCRdist sequence similarity was added for clustering within HLA-allele-positive subsets. For co-occurrence clustering, repertoires with fewer than 30,000 or more than 120,000 public chains were excluded, along with roughly 5 repertoires with anomalous nucleotide sharing. TCRdb re-hosts the immuneACCESS table, in-frame sequences only. Its copies lack some clones; in the studies checked, an unresolved V gene accounts for under half of them, and the cause for the rest is not known. V and J calls plus clone size are reproduced from that table; the DNA served to infer D and trimming. Counted in this sample were approximately 110,000 clones; 65% of them appeared once. 3.8% of the sample is taken by the ten largest.

V is reduced by 8 bases and J by 0 bases, leaving a spacing of 11 bases between them. The CDR3 runs 14 amino acids, cysteine and phenylalanine included. The read is trimmed to its CDR3 DNA, 42 bases read in frame from base 1. The germline V gene (reference sequence) supplies CDR1 LNHDA and CDR2 SQIVND. This entry comes from a study of cytomegalovirus exposure and HLA in healthy donors (dated by TCRdb to between 2016 and 2019). Regarding the study in general: In an earlier analysis of approximately 640 of the donors, 276 Gb of sequence data and 120 million or so unique TCR beta sequences from about 180 million T cells were reported. Roughly 300 gigabases of sequencing data and tens of millions of unique TCR sequences made up an early release that covered nearly 650 HLA-typed donors. Of the 398 genotyped donors, less than 85% were placed in the genetic ancestry cluster associated with self-reported Caucasian donors. The study was designed to test whether signatures of past pathogen exposure could be identified by cataloging public T cell receptors. The study profiled the T cell repertoires of hundreds of subjects by immunosequencing and related them to cytomegalovirus serostatus. Besides the first cohort of 666 subjects, a separate validation cohort made up of some 110 different subjects was used. To predict cytomegalovirus infection status, the study brought together high-throughput TCR immunosequencing, statistical association of individual TCRs with disease status, and machine learning. To study patterns of TCR occurrence, a later analysis re-analyzed previously published TCR beta repertoires from 650 to 750 donors and added high-resolution HLA genotyping. In the later analysis, no new phenotypic data were used to find candidate immune exposures; instead, reliance was placed on TCR beta sequences and their occurrence across donors. To decide whether each TCR beta V gene segment behaved as functional or pseudogenic, an earlier analysis of some 570 of the donors relied on high-throughput TCR beta sequencing. Donor age, sex, ethnicity and CMV serostatus were collected together with the repertoire data. A later genetic analysis used genome-wide SNP genotypes for about 60% of the roughly 700 donors, treating that subset as a discovery cohort. All discovery cohort repertoires had been generated on a single sequencing platform. HLA typing covered class I and class II loci at four-digit resolution. Typing coverage differed by locus: A, B, C, DRB1 and DQB1 were typed in about 620-640 donors, DQA1 in about 560, DPA1 in approximately 600, and DPB1 in about 450. Roughly five DR-DQ haplotypes were handled as single units for association and clustering because linkage in the cohort was strong. Among 398 genotyped donors of the cohort, an average of approximately 240,000 unique TCR beta nucleotide sequences were sequenced per donor, around 20% of them non-productive.

The cohort comprised some 680 healthy bone marrow donors. At the time of sampling, every cohort member was nominally healthy, though immune exposures that went unrecorded were likely present. The donor was CMV seropositive and belonged to the group of around 300 seropositive cohort members. A peripheral blood sample was collected from each donor, and TCR beta sequencing was performed on peripheral blood mononuclear cells. The Qiagen DNeasy Blood Extraction Kit was used to extract genomic DNA from the blood cell samples. The paper as a whole reports these results and caveats: A later genetic analysis reported fewer N-insertions in productive TCRs among donors in an Asian-associated ancestry cluster than the approximately 670-donor mean. At a false discovery rate of 0.05, a later analysis linked approximately 18,000 TCR beta sequences to specific HLA alleles. In the study, some 160 TCR beta chains were listed as associated with cytomegalovirus. Assigning TCR associations to individual alleles was difficult when HLA alleles, especially DR and DQ, strongly co-occurred. Some IMGT-functional V segments, including TRBV6-2 and TRBV6-3, could not be distinguished by the 87-base-pair reads and were therefore excluded. Most TCR sequences were observed very rarely across donors, whereas some public TCRs were present in many individuals. Because counts were too low, 15 or so rarely observed V segments, including chromosome 9 orphons, were excluded from the earlier analysis of 587 of the donors. Sequencing depth was assumed to be roughly uniform across donors in the presence/absence analyses, though that assumption may not hold. According to a later analysis, parvovirus B19, influenza, CMV and Epstein-Barr virus appeared linked to several top co-occurrence clusters. Only TCR beta chains were sequenced in this cohort, and the absence of alpha or paired-chain data limited detectable features. It was suggested by the authors that the approach could potentially be generalized to other disease states and immunological phenotypes. Compared with equally common non-associated chains, HLA-associated TCR beta chains in a later analysis were more clonally expanded and had lower generation probabilities. Broadly in line with IMGT annotations, most TCR beta V segments showed up in productive rearrangements about 90% or about 30% of the time in an earlier analysis of a few hundred of the donors. A later analysis found that TCR association rates varied across HLA loci, with DRB1 alleles showing the most associated TCRs and HLA-C alleles the fewest. In both the original and validation cohorts, the classifier was reported to diagnose cytomegalovirus status with high specificity and sensitivity. Correlated functional status among segregating V segments might reflect linkage disequilibrium, but an unknown experimental factor could not be ruled out. In a later genetic analysis, a missense DCLRE1C variant was associated with V-gene and J-gene trimming of TCR beta chains, and the association was replicated in an independent cohort. A further reported finding was that TCR beta sequences accurately predicted the HLA-A and HLA-B alleles for most subjects in the first cohort. According to a later analysis, most CMV-associated TCR beta chains appeared to be HLA-restricted, and the HLA associations seemed to be driven largely by CMV exposure. Because HLA typing was unavailable for some donors at each locus, only the typed subset was used in association tests. A few of the identified cytomegalovirus-associated TCR beta chains were confirmed in vitro to be specific for cytomegalovirus antigens. A group of highly shared sequence variants was considered likely to be a technical artifact of the sequencing pipeline. For the cohort, immune exposure information was limited to CMV serostatus.

The source is a man aged 25-45 years in good health and CMV-seropositive. The specimen was PBMCs. The chain uses TRBV19 and TRBJ1-3, and TRBD1 may be the D gene, going by 6 matching bases. The CDR3 loop reads CASGQSYSGNTIYF. The DNA sequence is as follows: TGTGCCAGTGGACAGTCGTACTCTGGAAACACCATATATTTT.